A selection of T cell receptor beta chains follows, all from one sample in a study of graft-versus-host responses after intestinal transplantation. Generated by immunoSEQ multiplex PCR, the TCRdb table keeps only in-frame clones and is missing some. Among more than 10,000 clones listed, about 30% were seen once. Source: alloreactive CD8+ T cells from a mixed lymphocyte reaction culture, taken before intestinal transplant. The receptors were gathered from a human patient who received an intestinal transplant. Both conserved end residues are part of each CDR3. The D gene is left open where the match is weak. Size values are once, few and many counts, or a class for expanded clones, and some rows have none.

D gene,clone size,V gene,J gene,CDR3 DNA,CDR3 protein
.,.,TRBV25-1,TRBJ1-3,TGTGCCAGCAGTGCAATACCCGAGGGAGGCTCTGGAAACACCATATATTTT,CASSAIPEGGSGNTIYF
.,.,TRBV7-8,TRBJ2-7,TGTGCCAGCAGCCCCGGCACGCCCAGCTCCTACGAGCAGTACTTC,CASSPGTPSSYEQYF
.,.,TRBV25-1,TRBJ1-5,TGTGCCAGCAGTGACGAACGGGGTATCGGGCAGCCCCAGCATTTT,CASSDERGIGQPQHF
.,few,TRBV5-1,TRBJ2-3,TGCGCCAGCAGCGCCTCTAGCACAGATACGCAGTATTTT,CASSASSTDTQYF
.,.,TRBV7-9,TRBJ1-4,TGTGCCAGCAGCTTAGGGCCGTACTCTAAACTCGTAACTAATGAAAAACTGTTTTTT,CASSLGPYSKLVTNEKLFF
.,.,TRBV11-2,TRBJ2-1,TGTGCCAGCAGCTTATATCCAGGGGGGAACGGTGAGCAGTTCTTC,CASSLYPGGNGEQFF
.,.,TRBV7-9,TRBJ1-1,TGTGCCAGCAGCTTAGGGGTGGGACTGAACACTGAAGCTTTCTTT,CASSLGVGLNTEAFF
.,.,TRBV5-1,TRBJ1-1,TGCGCCAGCAGCTTGGCACAGGGAGTCGAGCTTGAAGCTTTCTTT,CASSLAQGVELEAFF
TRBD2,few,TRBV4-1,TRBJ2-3,TGCGCCAGCACTAGAGCGGGGGGGCACACAGATACGCAGTATTTT,CASTRAGGHTDTQYF
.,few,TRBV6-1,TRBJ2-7,TGTGCCAGCGAAAGGGTCCACGAGCAGTACTTC,CASERVHEQYF
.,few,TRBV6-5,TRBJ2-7,TGTGCCAGCAGTCTCATGGGAAGCTCCTACGAGCAGTACTTC,CASSLMGSSYEQYF
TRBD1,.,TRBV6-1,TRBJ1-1,TGTGCCAGCAGTGTAGGGGGCTACACTGAAGCTTTCTTT,CASSVGGYTEAFF
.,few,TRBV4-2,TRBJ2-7,TGTGCCAGCAGCCAGATGGGGTTATCCTACGAGCAGTACTTC,CASSQMGLSYEQYF
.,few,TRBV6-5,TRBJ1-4,TGTGCCAGCAGTTCAGCTTTTGAAAATGAAAAACTGTTTTTT,CASSSAFENEKLFF
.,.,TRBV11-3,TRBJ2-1,TGTGCCAGCAGCCCAGAGGACAGCTCCTACAATGAGCAGTTCTTC,CASSPEDSSYNEQFF
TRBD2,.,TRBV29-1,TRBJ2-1,TGCAGCGTTCGACGGAGGCGGGAGGGTCCCCTTTGGGGGCAGTTCTTC,CSVRRRREGPLWGQFF
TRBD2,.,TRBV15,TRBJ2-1,TGTGCCACCAGCACCGGGACTAGCGCCTGGGATGAGCAGTTCTTC,CATSTGTSAWDEQFF
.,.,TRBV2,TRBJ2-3,TGTGCCAGCAGTGATATGCCCCGAAGCACAGATACGCAGTATTTT,CASSDMPRSTDTQYF
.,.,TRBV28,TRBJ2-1,TGTGCCAGCAGTTTATTTGGGTACAATGAGCAGTTCTTC,CASSLFGYNEQFF
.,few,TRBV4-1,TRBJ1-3,TGCGCCAGCAGCCAAGCAATGCCCTCTGGAAACACCATATATTTT,CASSQAMPSGNTIYF
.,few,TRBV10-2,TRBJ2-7,TGCGCCAGCAGTGACCTCGGCTCCTACGAGCAGTACTTC,CASSDLGSYEQYF
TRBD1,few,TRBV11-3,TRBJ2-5,TGTGCCAGCAGCTCCTCGGACAGGGCGTTCCAAGAGACCCAGTACTTC,CASSSSDRAFQETQYF
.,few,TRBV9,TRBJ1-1,TGTGCCAGCAGCGTAGCGCAGAGGGCTGAAGCTTTCTTT,CASSVAQRAEAFF